Listed below are T cell receptor beta chains from one sample, sequenced in a study of cytomegalovirus exposure and HLA in healthy donors. The protocol was immunoSEQ multiplex PCR, while the TCRdb copy is restricted to in-frame clones and leaves out a portion. The table records some 270,000 clones, 80% to 95% of them present only once. Sequencing was done on a sample of PBMCs. The receptors shown here come from a girl aged 2-10 years in good health and CMV-seronegative. Each CDR3 is given with its conserved first and last residue. The order of the fields is clone size, D gene, V gene, J gene, CDR3 protein, CDR3 DNA. The D gene is left open where the match is weak. A row's size may be missing; if present it is once, few, many or a size class.

size: -; D: -; V: TRBV15; J: TRBJ1-1; CDR3: CATSRDLGGTEAFF; DNA: TGTGCCACCAGCAGAGATTTGGGGGGGACTGAAGCTTTCTTT
size: -; D: -; V: TRBV7-2; J: TRBJ2-1; CDR3: CASSSGYNEQFF; DNA: TGTGCCAGCAGCTCGGGGTACAATGAGCAGTTCTTC
size: -; D: TRBD2; V: TRBV27; J: TRBJ2-3; CDR3: CASSSLAGSTDTQYF; DNA: TGTGCCAGCAGTTCCCTAGCGGGGTCCACAGATACGCAGTATTTT
size: -; D: TRBD2; V: TRBV30; J: TRBJ2-3; CDR3: CAWSGLAGIDTQYF; DNA: TGTGCCTGGAGTGGACTAGCGGGGATAGATACGCAGTATTTT
size: -; D: TRBD1; V: TRBV28; J: TRBJ1-6; CDR3: CASRGQVLSNSPLHF; DNA: TGTGCCAGCAGGGGACAGGTCCTGAGTAATTCACCCCTCCACTTT
size: once; D: -; V: TRBV5-4; J: TRBJ2-2; CDR3: CASSLGEAGYTGELFF; DNA: TGTGCCAGCAGCTTGGGAGAGGCAGGGTACACCGGGGAGCTGTTTTTT
size: -; D: TRBD2; V: TRBV7-2; J: TRBJ2-1; CDR3: CASSLAGIAGGPNNEQFF; DNA: TGTGCCAGCAGCTTAGCCGGAATAGCGGGAGGCCCCAACAATGAGCAGTTCTTC
size: -; D: -; V: TRBV6-4; J: TRBJ1-1; CDR3: CASSVSGHTEAFF; DNA: TGTGCCAGCAGTGTATCAGGGCACACTGAAGCTTTCTTT
size: -; D: TRBD1; V: TRBV20-1; J: TRBJ1-2; CDR3: CSAWTGYGYTF; DNA: TGCAGTGCTTGGACAGGGTATGGCTACACCTTC
size: -; D: TRBD1; V: TRBV11-2; J: TRBJ1-1; CDR3: CASSFRQGENTEAFF; DNA: TGTGCCAGCAGCTTCAGACAGGGTGAGAACACTGAAGCTTTCTTT
size: -; D: -; V: TRBV7-2; J: TRBJ2-5; CDR3: CASSSLASGGTQYF; DNA: TGTGCCAGCAGCTCTCTAGCGAGTGGGGGGACCCAGTACTTC
size: -; D: -; V: TRBV9; J: TRBJ2-1; CDR3: CASSVLGSDGNEQFF; DNA: TGTGCCAGCAGCGTTCTCGGGTCGGATGGAAATGAGCAGTTCTTC
size: -; D: TRBD2; V: TRBV5-1; J: TRBJ2-1; CDR3: CASSSSPSGRRLNSYNEQFF; DNA: TGCGCCAGCAGCTCATCTCCTAGCGGACGCCGTCTGAACTCCTACAATGAGCAGTTCTTC
size: once; D: -; V: TRBV9; J: TRBJ2-1; CDR3: CASSVEGRVVNEQFF; DNA: TGTGCCAGCAGCGTAGAGGGCAGGGTAGTCAATGAGCAGTTCTTC
size: -; D: -; V: TRBV15; J: TRBJ1-3; CDR3: CATSVAPTGEVNTIYF; DNA: TGTGCCACCAGCGTGGCACCGACAGGAGAGGTGAACACCATATATTTT
size: -; D: -; V: TRBV7-9; J: TRBJ2-1; CDR3: CASSQGLYEQFF; DNA: TGTGCCAGCAGCCAGGGCCTATATGAGCAGTTCTTC
size: -; D: TRBD2; V: TRBV9; J: TRBJ2-3; CDR3: CASSVGGLSTDTQYF; DNA: TGTGCCAGCAGCGTAGGGGGACTAAGCACAGATACGCAGTATTTT
size: -; D: -; V: TRBV7-9; J: TRBJ1-4; CDR3: CASSLSGTNEKLFF; DNA: TGTGCCAGCAGCTTATCAGGGACTAATGAAAAACTGTTTTTT
size: -; D: -; V: TRBV7-9; J: TRBJ1-4; CDR3: CASSPSRLATNEKLFF; DNA: TGTGCCAGCAGCCCTTCGAGGCTTGCAACTAATGAAAAACTGTTTTTT
size: -; D: TRBD1; V: TRBV28; J: TRBJ2-4; CDR3: CASSPRGTDDPKNIQYF; DNA: TGTGCCAGCAGTCCGAGAGGGACAGACGATCCCAAAAACATTCAGTACTTC
size: once; D: -; V: TRBV7-9; J: TRBJ1-3; CDR3: CASSLRGNSGNTIYF; DNA: TGTGCCAGCAGCTTACGAGGTAACTCTGGAAACACCATATATTTT
size: -; D: -; V: TRBV5-4; J: TRBJ2-1; CDR3: CASSLGSGGYNEQFF; DNA: TGTGCCAGCAGCTTGGGTAGCGGCGGTTACAATGAGCAGTTCTTC
size: -; D: TRBD1; V: TRBV5-1; J: TRBJ2-3; CDR3: CASGPGQTTDTQYF; DNA: TGCGCCAGCGGTCCGGGACAGACCACAGATACGCAGTATTTT
size: few; D: TRBD2; V: TRBV5-1; J: TRBJ2-7; CDR3: CASSLEELAGHYEQYF; DNA: TGCGCCAGCAGCTTGGAAGAGTTAGCGGGACACTACGAGCAGTACTTC
size: -; D: -; V: TRBV12-5; J: TRBJ1-3; CDR3: CASAIDGDGNTIYF; DNA: TGTGCTAGTGCCATCGACGGGGATGGAAACACCATATATTTT
size: -; D: TRBD1; V: TRBV9; J: TRBJ1-1; CDR3: CASSPWTGILGTEAFF; DNA: TGTGCCAGCAGCCCCTGGACAGGGATTTTGGGCACTGAAGCTTTCTTT
size: -; D: -; V: TRBV4-1; J: TRBJ2-2; CDR3: CASSQDLSGTPNTGELFF; DNA: TGCGCCAGCAGCCAAGATCTGTCTGGGACACCGAACACCGGGGAGCTGTTTTTT
size: -; D: TRBD2; V: TRBV6-5; J: TRBJ2-7; CDR3: CASSYSTAGAYEQYF; DNA: TGTGCCAGCAGTTACTCGACCGCGGGAGCCTACGAGCAGTACTTC
size: once; D: TRBD2; V: TRBV6-5; J: TRBJ2-2; CDR3: CASRTSYTGELFF; DNA: TGTGCCAGCCGGACTAGCTACACCGGGGAGCTGTTTTTT
size: -; D: -; V: TRBV12-5; J: TRBJ2-5; CDR3: CATNSGGRETQYF; DNA: TGTGCCACCAACTCAGGGGGGAGGGAGACCCAGTACTTC
size: -; D: TRBD2; V: TRBV2; J: TRBJ2-1; CDR3: CASSETSGGANNEQFF; DNA: TGTGCCAGCAGTGAAACTAGCGGGGGGGCAAACAATGAGCAGTTCTTC
size: -; D: -; V: TRBV6-1; J: TRBJ1-1; CDR3: CASRTESRNTEAFF; DNA: TGTGCCAGCAGGACAGAGAGCCGGAACACTGAAGCTTTCTTT
size: -; D: TRBD1; V: TRBV7-8; J: TRBJ2-7; CDR3: CASSLDFGTGGHEQYF; DNA: TGTGCCAGCAGCTTGGATTTTGGGACAGGGGGCCACGAGCAGTACTTC
size: -; D: -; V: TRBV30; J: TRBJ1-2; CDR3: CAWRQGVVGYTF; DNA: TGTGCCTGGAGACAGGGAGTTGTTGGCTACACCTTC
size: -; D: TRBD1; V: TRBV7-9; J: TRBJ1-1; CDR3: CASSPDRGLNTEAFF; DNA: TGTGCCAGCAGCCCCGACAGGGGTTTGAACACTGAAGCTTTCTTT
size: -; D: -; V: TRBV5-1; J: TRBJ2-3; CDR3: CASSLGSGTDTQYF; DNA: TGCGCCAGCAGCTTGGGTAGCGGCACAGATACGCAGTATTTT
size: -; D: -; V: TRBV6-1; J: TRBJ1-2; CDR3: CASNPRGGSYGYTF; DNA: TGTGCCAGCAATCCTAGGGGAGGGAGCTATGGCTACACCTTC
size: few; D: TRBD1; V: TRBV27; J: TRBJ2-7; CDR3: CASSPNPDRGPYEQYF; DNA: TGTGCCAGCAGTCCTAACCCGGACAGGGGTCCCTACGAGCAGTACTTC
size: few; D: -; V: TRBV25-1; J: TRBJ1-1; CDR3: CASSGGLYPPREAFF; DNA: TGTGCCAGCAGTGGAGGGCTCTATCCCCCAAGAGAAGCTTTCTTT
size: -; D: TRBD1; V: TRBV11-2; J: TRBJ1-1; CDR3: CASSFLTGGRTEAFF; DNA: TGTGCCAGCAGCTTCCTTACAGGGGGTCGCACTGAAGCTTTCTTT
size: -; D: TRBD1; V: TRBV7-8; J: TRBJ1-2; CDR3: CASSTWTGGYYGYTF; DNA: TGTGCCAGCAGCACCTGGACAGGGGGCTACTATGGCTACACCTTC
size: -; D: TRBD2; V: TRBV27; J: TRBJ2-7; CDR3: CASSLRKLAGVYEQYF; DNA: TGTGCCAGCAGTTTAAGAAAACTAGCGGGAGTCTACGAGCAGTACTTC